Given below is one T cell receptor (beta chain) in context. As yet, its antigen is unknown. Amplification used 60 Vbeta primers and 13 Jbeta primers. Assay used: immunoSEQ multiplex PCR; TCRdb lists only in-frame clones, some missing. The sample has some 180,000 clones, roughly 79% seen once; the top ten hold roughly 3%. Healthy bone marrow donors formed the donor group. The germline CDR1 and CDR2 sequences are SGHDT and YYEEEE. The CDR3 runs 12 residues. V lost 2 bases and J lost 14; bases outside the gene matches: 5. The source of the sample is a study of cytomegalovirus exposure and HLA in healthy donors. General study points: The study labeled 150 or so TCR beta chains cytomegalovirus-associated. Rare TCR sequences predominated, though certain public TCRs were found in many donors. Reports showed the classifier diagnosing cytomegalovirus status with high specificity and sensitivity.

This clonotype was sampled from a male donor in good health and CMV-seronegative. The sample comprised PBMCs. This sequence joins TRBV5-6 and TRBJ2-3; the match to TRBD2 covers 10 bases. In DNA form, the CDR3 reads TGTGCCAGCAGCTTCGGGACTAGCGAGATGTATTTT. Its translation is CASSFGTSEMYF.